This T cell receptor beta chain originates from a study of cytomegalovirus exposure and HLA in healthy donors. From germline, CDR1 is SGHTA and CDR2 FQGNSA. With 4 bases removed from V and 4 bases from J, the gap between germline ends came to 10 bases. CDR3 length: 13 amino acids. This PCR relied on a set of 60 Vbeta primers and 13 Jbeta primers. Repertoires were generated with immunoSEQ multiplex PCR, while TCRdb's copy carries only in-frame clones and drops some. This sample has 100,000 or so clones; roughly 70% occur once, and the top ten carry around 9.3%. The TCR sequence derives from a man aged 45-60 years in good health and CMV-seronegative. The chain recombines TRBV7-2 with TRBJ1-2; D is unresolved. Sequenced input: PBMCs. In DNA, the CDR3 is TGTGCCAGCAGCTCGCCTAATACCTATGGCTACACCTTC. This sequence encodes CASSSPNTYGYTF.